The 10 T cell receptor beta chains given below trace back to one sample, sequenced in a study of T-cell memory formation after mild COVID-19 (dated by TCRdb to about 2021). Library creation used 5' RACE. Sequencing took place on an Illumina NovaSeq 6000. The public reads were reprocessed in TCRdb via fastp at Q25 and MiXCR, keeping in-frame beta chains. When rows share a CDR3 protein, they turn into one entry using the most common DNA and genes. The sample table shows 140,000 to 150,000 distinct CDR3 sequences, and almost 25% are seen once. Of the sample, approximately 24% is held by the ten largest clones. The sequencing sample was made of PBMCs or a T cell subset sorted from them (not recorded which). Every receptor here comes from an adult woman who had mild COVID-19 (a few samples of this study predate the infection). The sample titles of this study are shuffled in the database, so cell type and time point are left out; the donor was told from shared clones.

The V gene is TRBV6-5, the J gene TRBJ2-1; the D is unclear. The CDR3 has 14 amino acids. Trimming pared 0 bases from V and 7 bases from J, leaving 10 bases between. The germline gives CDR1 MNHEY, CDR2 SVGAGI. The chain's CDR3 is CASSYSRTGNEQFF. CDR3 coding DNA: TGTGCCAGCAGTTACTCTCGGACCGGGAATGAGCAGTTCTTC.

This clonotype occurred a few times. This chain joins TRBV7-9 and TRBJ2-7; a possible D gene is TRBD1 (5 bases). The V and J ends lost 4 bases and 2 bases respectively, with 12 bases between them. Germline CDR1 is SEHNR and CDR2 is FQNEAQ (reference sequence). The CDR3 runs to 14 residues. This CDR3 is CASSSDKTAYEQYF. The DNA of the CDR3 is TGTGCCAGCAGCTCGGACAAGACGGCCTACGAGCAGTACTTC.

This clonotype was counted a few times. The rearrangement joins TRBV10-3 to TRBJ1-2; unclear D gene. This CDR3 has 15 residues. The germline V gene has CDR1 ENHRY and CDR2 SYGVKD. V lost 0 bases to trimming and J lost 0 bases, with 8 bases between them. CDR3: CAISESSGTNYGYTF. The CDR3 DNA sequence: TGTGCCATCAGTGAGTCGAGTGGAACTAACTATGGCTACACCTTC.

The chain employs TRBV6-5 and TRBJ2-2; weak D call: TRBD2 (5 bases). V was cut by 6 bases and J by 7 bases, with 18 bases left in between. The CDR3 loop spans 15 amino acids. CDR1 is MNHEY and CDR2 is SVGAGI in the germline V gene. The CDR3 region has the DNA TGTGCCAGCAGGCCCCAGATACAGCGGAGCGGGGAGCTGTTTTTT. Amino acid sequence: CASRPQIQRSGELFF.

This clonotype was seen more than once but under ten times. This chain connects TRBV9 to TRBJ1-1, with D possibly matching TRBD1 (6 bases). Germline V gene data show CDR1 as SGDLS and CDR2 as YYNGEE. The CDR3 sequence is 15 residues long. Trimming cost V 4 bases and J 6 bases, with 19 bases left between them. CDR3 region: CASSPWRGAGAEAFF. CDR3 nucleotides: TGTGCCAGCAGCCCTTGGAGGGGGGCTGGGGCTGAAGCTTTCTTT.

This clonotype was observed many times. The rearrangement uses TRBV5-1 and TRBJ2-2, with 8 bases aligning to TRBD1. Trimming at V came to 4 bases and at J to 1 base, leaving 0 bases not matched to a gene. CDR3 size: 14 residues. From germline, CDR1 is SGHRS and CDR2 YFSETQ. CDR3 nucleotides: TGCGCCAGCAGCGGGACAGGGAACACCGGGGAGCTGTTTTTT. Translating it yields CASSGTGNTGELFF.

This clonotype was counted between two and nine times. This chain uses TRBV7-9 with TRBJ2-1; D might be TRBD1 or TRBD2, each matching 5 bases. This CDR3 is built from 17 residues. From germline, CDR1 is SEHNR and CDR2 FQNEAQ (reference sequence). V was cut by 0 bases and J by 8 bases, with 20 bases left in between. CDR3 loop: CASSLAMRDLRPDEQFF. The CDR3 DNA reads as TGTGCCAGCAGCTTAGCGATGAGGGACCTCCGACCGGATGAGCAGTTCTTC.

A few counts support this clonotype. The chain links TRBV11-1 to TRBJ2-1, with a weak D call TRBD2 (5 bases). The CDR3 runs to 15 residues. Deletions cut 5 bases from V and 5 bases from J, with 16 bases between. Germline lookup yields CDR1 SGHAT and CDR2 FQDESV (reference sequence). CDR3 bases: TGTGCCAGCAGCCGCCAGTGGGAGTCCAACAATGAGCAGTTCTTC. This codes for CASSRQWESNNEQFF.

This clonotype was observed a few times. V gene TRBV7-2 combines with J gene TRBJ2-1; 8 nucleotides align to TRBD2. CDR1 is SGHTA, CDR2 FQGNSA, per germline. The CDR3 length is 13 residues. Unmatched junction bases numbered 2, after V lost 6 bases and J lost 4 bases. In nucleotides, the CDR3 is TGTGCCAGCAGGCGGGGGGTGTACAATGAGCAGTTCTTC. Encoded protein: CASRRGVYNEQFF.

The rearrangement links TRBV20-1 to TRBJ2-2; 10 nucleotides line up with TRBD2. The CDR3 is made up of 14 amino acids. The V gene's germline CDR1 is DFQATT and CDR2 SNEGSKA (reference sequence). With V trimmed by 6 bases and J by 3 bases, 4 bases remained unmatched. CDR3 DNA sequence: TGCAGTGCGCGGACTAGCGGAGACACCGGGGAGCTGTTTTTT. It translates to CSARTSGDTGELFF.